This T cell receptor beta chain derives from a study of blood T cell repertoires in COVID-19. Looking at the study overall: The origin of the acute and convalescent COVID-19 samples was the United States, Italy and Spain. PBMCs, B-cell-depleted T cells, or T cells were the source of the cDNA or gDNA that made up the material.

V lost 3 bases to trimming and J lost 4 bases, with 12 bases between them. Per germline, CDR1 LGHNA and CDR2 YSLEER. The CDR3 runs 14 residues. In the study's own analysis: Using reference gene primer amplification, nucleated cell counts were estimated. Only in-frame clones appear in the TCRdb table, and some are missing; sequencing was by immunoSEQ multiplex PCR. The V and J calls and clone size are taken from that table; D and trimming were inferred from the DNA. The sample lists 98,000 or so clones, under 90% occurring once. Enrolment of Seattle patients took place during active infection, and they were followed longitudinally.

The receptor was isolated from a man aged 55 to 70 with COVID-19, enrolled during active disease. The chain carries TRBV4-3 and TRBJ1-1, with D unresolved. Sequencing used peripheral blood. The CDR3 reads CASSHLASTTEAFF. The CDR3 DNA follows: TGCGCCAGCAGCCATCTAGCTTCGACCACTGAAGCTTTCTTT.